This entry features one T cell receptor beta chain sequence. Antigen specificity is unknown. The data were taken from a study of vaccination and CD4 T cells after COVID-19. Study-wide context: The convalescent group had six males, four females, seven Caucasians, two Asians, one multiracial. The authors exposed cells to overlapping spike peptides derived from SARS-CoV-2, HCoV-NL63, HCoV-OC43 and HCoV-229E.

CDR3 length equals 16 residues. Trimming pared 0 bases from V and 1 base from J, leaving 12 bases between. The germline V gene encodes CDR1 LGHNA and CDR2 YNFKEQ. Time point described: late sampling 161 to 241 days after vaccination in a few convalescent patients. Treatment described: approximately 11-day PBMC culture with coronavirus spike peptide pools or control peptides (ViraFEST assay). Sequenced with the Oncomine TCR Beta short-read assay was DNA taken from cultured CD4+ T cells. From CD4+ T cells that had been cultured, genomic DNA was extracted. One entry per CDR3 protein, called by TCRdb with MiXCR from the PCR reads. Here the sample spans under 30,000 distinct CDR3 sequences, about 35% being singletons.

The V gene is TRBV4-2, the J gene TRBJ1-1; D uncertain. The sequencing here drew on CD4+ T cells from blood, cultured in vitro, taken about 7 months after SARS-CoV-2 vaccination. This clonotype was obtained from a human donor who had recovered from COVID-19. CDR3 sequence reads: CASSQDPRQTNTEAFF. The CDR3 DNA reads TGTGCCAGCAGCCAAGATCCTCGGCAGACGAACACTGAAGCTTTCTTT.